This T cell receptor (beta chain) originates from a study of blood T cell repertoires in COVID-19. Study in general: Material from acute and convalescent COVID-19 was sourced from the United States, Italy and Spain. PBMCs, B-cell-depleted T cells, or T cells were the source of the cDNA or gDNA that made up the material.

About this clone itself: The sample carries other DNA sequences with the same CDR3.

As processed by the authors: Estimation of nucleated cell counts relied on the amplification of reference gene primers. Method: immunoSEQ multiplex PCR; TCRdb's copy keeps in-frame clones and lacks some. D and trimming were read from the DNA, whereas the V and J calls and clone size are those reported in that table. The sample carries 450,000 or so clones, roughly 90% recorded once. Germline CDR1 and CDR2: KGHSH and LQKENI. After removal of 2 bases from V and 5 bases from J, the junction contained 2 bases not matched to a gene. This CDR3 region has 15 residues. Seattle patients were enrolled during active infection and followed longitudinally.

The TCR sequence derives from a man between 18 and 29 years old with COVID-19, enrolled during active disease. Sequenced sample: peripheral blood. This sequence joins TRBV18 and TRBJ1-6; 8 nucleotides match TRBD1. CDR3: CASSPGRGHNSPLHF. As DNA, the CDR3 is TGTGCCAGCTCACCAGGCAGGGGGCATAATTCACCCCTCCACTTT.